The clone carrying this T cell receptor beta chain was observed at least ten times. Antigen: not known. From the 5' RACE reads, TCRdb called clonotypes with MiXCR, one entry per CDR3 protein. Here the sample spans about 36,000 distinct CDR3 sequences, around 6.2% being singletons. Looked up from germline, CDR1 is SNHLY and CDR2 is FYNNEI. The CDR3 consists of 17 residues. Germline trimming cut 6 bases from V and 2 bases from J; bases unmatched to any gene: 15. This specimen belongs to a study of CD8 T cells in ankylosing spondylitis. Whole-study results and caveats: Significantly higher representation of disease-linked clones was reported for matched ankylosing spondylitis synovial fluid.

This TCR was sampled from a male donor with ankylosing spondylitis or in good health (not recorded which). The chain combines TRBV2 with TRBJ2-5; TRBD2 aligns across 7 bases. The sequencing sample was made of blood, either unsorted or a sorted T cell fraction (not recorded which). The CDR3 is CASSDLIVAGEQETQYF. CDR3 in DNA: TGTGCCAGCAGCGATCTAATTGTAGCGGGCGAACAAGAGACCCAGTACTTC.